The rows below give T cell receptor beta chains drawn from one sample of a study of beta chain features in type 1 diabetes. Assay used: immunoSEQ multiplex PCR; TCRdb lists only in-frame clones, some missing. The data show a few hundred thousand clones, about 10% seen once. Specimen: central memory CD4+ T cells from blood. The receptors here all came from a man aged 30 to 45 with type 1 diabetes. Both conserved end residues are part of each CDR3. D genes are given only for firm matches. Clone sizes are given selectively: once, few, many, or a class where the clone is expanded.

J,D,size,V,DNA,CDR3
TRBJ1-3,TRBD1,few,TRBV29-1,TGCAGCGTCATCATCAGGGGGCTCGTAGACACCATATATTTT,CSVIIRGLVDTIYF
TRBJ2-3,NA,few,TRBV29-1,TGCAGCGTCGCAGCGGACTCCACAGATACGCAGTATTTT,CSVAADSTDTQYF
TRBJ2-2,NA,NA,TRBV7-6,TGTGCCAGCAGCTTAGTGAGGGGCGGCACCGGGGAGCTGTTTTTT,CASSLVRGGTGELFF
TRBJ2-7,NA,NA,TRBV5-4,TGTGCCAGCAGCCCCGGGGGCGATGGGACATCCTACGAGCAGTACTTC,CASSPGGDGTSYEQYF
TRBJ2-1,TRBD2,few,TRBV5-1,TGCGCCAGCAGCCCGGGAGGGACTAGCGGGTCCTCCTACAATGAGCAGTTCTTC,CASSPGGTSGSSYNEQFF
TRBJ2-3,NA,NA,TRBV5-4,TGTGCCAGCAGCTTAGACGGGGGCAGAGGGGATACGCAGTATTTT,CASSLDGGRGDTQYF
TRBJ2-1,NA,few,TRBV7-3,TGTGCCAGCAGCCTCAGGGGCCAGGATGAGCAGTTCTTC,CASSLRGQDEQFF
TRBJ1-5,NA,few,TRBV28,TGTGCCAGCAGTGGCTTCCGAGGGGCAGGCAATCAGCCCCAGCATTTT,CASSGFRGAGNQPQHF
TRBJ1-1,TRBD1,NA,TRBV7-8,TGTGCCAGCAGCCGACAGGGGGTAAACACTGAAGCTTTCTTT,CASSRQGVNTEAFF
TRBJ2-1,NA,few,TRBV29-1,TGCAGCGTGAGGAGAGGGCACCAAGTAGACAATGAGCAGTTCTTC,CSVRRGHQVDNEQFF
TRBJ1-1,NA,NA,TRBV4-2,TGTGCCAGCAGTTACGAGGACACTGAAGCTTTCTTT,CASSYEDTEAFF
TRBJ2-3,NA,many,TRBV7-6,TGTGCCAGCAGCGGGGTAGGCGTGAATACGCAGTATTTT,CASSGVGVNTQYF
TRBJ2-1,NA,few,TRBV30,TGTGCCTGGAGTGTAGCCCCGGGGGCGCAGTTCTTC,CAWSVAPGAQFF
TRBJ2-1,NA,NA,TRBV6-1,TGTGCCAGCAGCCCGGCGCACAATGAGCAGTTCTTC,CASSPAHNEQFF
TRBJ1-5,NA,NA,TRBV4-2,TGTGCCAGCAGCCAAGGGGAGGCAGGATGGCAGCCCCAGCATTTT,CASSQGEAGWQPQHF
TRBJ2-5,NA,few,TRBV6-1,TGTGCCAGCAGTCCCCGGGGATTTGGAGAGACCCAGTACTTC,CASSPRGFGETQYF
TRBJ2-3,TRBD1,few,TRBV9,TGTGCCAGCAGCGACGGTGGACAGGTGGCCGTTACGCAGTATTTT,CASSDGGQVAVTQYF
TRBJ2-7,TRBD2,NA,TRBV6-1,TGTGCCAGCACGGGACTAGAAACCTACGAGCAGTACTTC,CASTGLETYEQYF
TRBJ1-4,TRBD1,NA,TRBV5-1,TGCGCCAGCAGCTTGGGACAGGGGGTACAATCTAATGAAAAACTGTTTTTT,CASSLGQGVQSNEKLFF